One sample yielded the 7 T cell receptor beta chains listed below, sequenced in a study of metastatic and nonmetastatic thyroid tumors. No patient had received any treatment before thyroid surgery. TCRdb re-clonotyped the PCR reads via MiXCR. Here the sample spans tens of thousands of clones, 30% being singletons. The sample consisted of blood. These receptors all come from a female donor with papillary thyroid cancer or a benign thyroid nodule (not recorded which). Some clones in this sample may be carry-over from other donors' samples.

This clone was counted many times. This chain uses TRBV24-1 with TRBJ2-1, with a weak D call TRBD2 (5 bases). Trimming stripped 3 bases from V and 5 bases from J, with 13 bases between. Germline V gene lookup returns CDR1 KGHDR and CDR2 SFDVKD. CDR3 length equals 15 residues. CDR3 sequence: CATSDHGISNNEQFF. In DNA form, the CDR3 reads TGTGCCACCAGTGATCACGGGATTAGCAACAATGAGCAGTTCTTC.

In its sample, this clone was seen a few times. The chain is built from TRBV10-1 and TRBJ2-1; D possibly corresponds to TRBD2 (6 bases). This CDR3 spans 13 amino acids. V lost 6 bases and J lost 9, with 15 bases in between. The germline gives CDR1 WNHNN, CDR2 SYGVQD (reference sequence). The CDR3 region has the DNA TGCGCCAGCAGCCAGACTAGATCGGGTGAGCAGTTCTTC. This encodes CASSQTRSGEQFF.

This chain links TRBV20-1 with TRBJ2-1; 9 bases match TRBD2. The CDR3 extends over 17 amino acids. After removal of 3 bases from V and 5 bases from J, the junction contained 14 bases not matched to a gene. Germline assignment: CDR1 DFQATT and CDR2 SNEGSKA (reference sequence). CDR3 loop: CSASTGFGSGGNNEQFF. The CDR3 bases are TGCAGTGCTAGCACCGGGTTCGGCAGCGGGGGGAACAATGAGCAGTTCTTC.

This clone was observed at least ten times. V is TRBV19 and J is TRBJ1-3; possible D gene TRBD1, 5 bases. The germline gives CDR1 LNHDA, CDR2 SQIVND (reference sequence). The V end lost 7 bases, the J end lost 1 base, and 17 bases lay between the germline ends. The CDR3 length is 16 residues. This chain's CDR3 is CASKTGLSVSGNTIYF. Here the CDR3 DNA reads TGTGCCAGTAAGACGGGACTATCGGTATCTGGAAACACCATATATTTT.

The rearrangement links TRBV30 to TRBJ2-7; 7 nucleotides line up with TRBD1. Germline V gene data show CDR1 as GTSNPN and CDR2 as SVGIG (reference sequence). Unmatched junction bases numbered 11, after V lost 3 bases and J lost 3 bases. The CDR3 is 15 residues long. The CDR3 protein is CAWRATDRNRYEQYF. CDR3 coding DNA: TGTGCCTGGAGGGCAACGGACAGGAATCGCTACGAGCAGTACTTC.

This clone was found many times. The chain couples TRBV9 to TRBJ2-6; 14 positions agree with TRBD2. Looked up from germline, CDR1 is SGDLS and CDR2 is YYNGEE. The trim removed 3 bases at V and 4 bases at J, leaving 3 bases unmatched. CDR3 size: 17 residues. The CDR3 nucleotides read TGTGCCAGCAGCGGACTAGCGGGAGGGTCCGGGGCCAACGTCCTGACTTTC. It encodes CASSGLAGGSGANVLTF.

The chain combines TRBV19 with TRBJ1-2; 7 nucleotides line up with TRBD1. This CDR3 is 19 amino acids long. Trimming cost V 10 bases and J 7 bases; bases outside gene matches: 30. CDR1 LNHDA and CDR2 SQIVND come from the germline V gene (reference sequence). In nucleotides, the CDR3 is TGTGCCACGAAAAGCCCCCTGAGGGGGACAGAATTACCAGGGTCTGGCTACACCTTC. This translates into CATKSPLRGTELPGSGYTF.